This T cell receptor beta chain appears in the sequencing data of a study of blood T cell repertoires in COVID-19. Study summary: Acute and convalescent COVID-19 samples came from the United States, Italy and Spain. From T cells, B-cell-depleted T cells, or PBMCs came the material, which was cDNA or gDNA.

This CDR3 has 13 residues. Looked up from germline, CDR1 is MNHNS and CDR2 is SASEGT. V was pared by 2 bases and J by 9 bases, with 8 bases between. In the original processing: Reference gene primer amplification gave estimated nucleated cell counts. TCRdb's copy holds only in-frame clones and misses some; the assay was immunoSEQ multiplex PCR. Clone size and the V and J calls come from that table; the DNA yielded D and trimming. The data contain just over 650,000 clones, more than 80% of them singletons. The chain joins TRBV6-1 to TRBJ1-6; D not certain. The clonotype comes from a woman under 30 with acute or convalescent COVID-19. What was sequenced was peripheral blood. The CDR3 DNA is TGTGCCAGCAGTGAAATATTATTTTCACCCCTCCACTTT. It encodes CASSEILFSPLHF.